A selection of T cell receptor beta chains follows, all from one sample in a study of blood T cell repertoires in COVID-19. Generated by immunoSEQ multiplex PCR, the TCRdb table keeps only in-frame clones and is missing some. The data contain about 140,000 clones, about four fifths of them seen just once; the ten biggest clones take up 3.5% to 4.5%. Sequenced material: peripheral blood. The receptors stem from a woman aged 60-75 years with acute or convalescent COVID-19. CDR3s leave out the opening cysteine and the closing phenylalanine or tryptophan. Each record gives: J gene, V gene, CDR3 protein.

TRBJ2-1 TRBV19 ASRIAGSSYNEQF
TRBJ2-3 TRBV10-3 AIMGEDTQY
TRBJ1-1 TRBV3-1/TRBV3-2 ASSQGVRNEAF
TRBJ2-7 TRBV6-6 ASSPPGQGAHEQY
TRBJ2-2 TRBV7-9 ASSLGARGELF
TRBJ1-1 TRBV7-2 ASSSPQGTYEAF
TRBJ2-7 TRBV10-2 ASRQLAGVTYEQY
TRBJ1-4 TRBV4-1 ASSQDRGGDEKLF
TRBJ2-1 TRBV21-1 ASSKYPGSSYNEQF
TRBJ1-5 TRBV19 ASTGQGDSNQPQH
TRBJ2-7 TRBV6-5 ASSYGGGRFYEQY
TRBJ2-3 TRBV28 ASSLETDSTDTQY
TRBJ2-7 TRBV15 ATSRDRVYEQY
TRBJ2-3 TRBV15 ATSRVAGSTDTQY
TRBJ1-4 TRBV3-1/TRBV3-2 ASSQGDRVLEKLF
TRBJ1-4 TRBV18 ASSPRQLATNEKLF
TRBJ2-7 TRBV3-1/TRBV3-2 ASSQVPQGTGEQY
TRBJ2-7 TRBV7-9 ASSSGQGIYEQY
TRBJ2-5 TRBV6-2/TRBV6-3 ASSNRVRETQY
TRBJ2-3 TRBV19 ASSNQGLADTQY
TRBJ2-1 TRBV4-3 ASSQDHSTIF
TRBJ1-5 TRBV19 ASRAQNQPQH
TRBJ2-7 TRBV5-1 ASSIRETYEQY
TRBJ2-2 TRBV10-1 ASSATADTGELF
TRBJ2-5 TRBV20-1 SASLVSGSETQY
TRBJ2-2 TRBV29-1 SVKLQTNTGELF